Presented here are 29 T cell receptor beta chains from one specimen sequenced in a study of T cell clones after liver transplantation. Only in-frame clones appear in the TCRdb table, and some are missing; sequencing was by immunoSEQ multiplex PCR. The sample lists approximately 75,000 clones, over 70% seen once, with about 0.79% in the top ten. The specimen was CD4+ T cells from blood, collected 12 months after liver transplant. These receptors all come from a human patient who received a liver transplant. The T cells may partly be graft donor cells.

The V gene is TRBV27, the J gene TRBJ1-2; 7 nucleotides agree with TRBD1. With 2 bases clipped from V and 3 bases from J, the junction kept 12 bases outside the gene matches. The CDR3 extends over 17 amino acids. In germline, CDR1 is MNHEY, CDR2 SMNVEV (reference sequence). The CDR3, as DNA: TGTGCCAGCAGTTTAAGTGGACAGGTGGGGCCGTACTATGGCTACACCTTC. Amino acids: CASSLSGQVGPYYGYTF.

The genes are TRBV28 and TRBJ2-3; D is perhaps TRBD1 or TRBD2 (5 bases each). Germline loops: CDR1 MDHEN, CDR2 SYDVKM. CDR3 length: 15 amino acids. The ends were cut back, 7 bases at V and 2 bases at J, with 16 bases in the middle. The DNA for the CDR3 is TGTGCCAGCACCCTTCGGGGCAGCCTCACAGATACGCAGTATTTT. Translated, it gives CASTLRGSLTDTQYF.

The chain combines TRBV2 with TRBJ1-2; D unresolved. Trimming took off 4 bases at V and 4 bases at J, with 10 bases between the two ends. Germline lookup yields CDR1 SNHLY and CDR2 FYNNEI. The CDR3 spans 13 residues. In nucleotides, the CDR3 is TGTGCCAGCAGTGCGGGCGGAACCTATGGCTACACCTTC. This sequence encodes CASSAGGTYGYTF.

The chain uses TRBV28 and TRBJ1-4; TRBD1 aligns across 9 bases. The CDR3 spans 15 residues. Losses at the gene ends were 5 bases for V and 8 bases for J; bases not matched to a gene: 9. Germline CDR1 and CDR2: MDHEN and SYDVKM. CDR3 bases: TGTGCCAGCAGTGTTACAGGGGGCTTACGGGAAAAACTGTTTTTT. Encoded protein: CASSVTGGLREKLFF.

This clone came up once. The J gene is TRBJ1-5, the V gene TRBV19, with D unclear. V dropped 8 bases and J dropped 2 bases, with 10 bases sitting between them. Germline CDR1 reads LNHDA; CDR2 reads SQIVND (reference sequence). The CDR3 contains 13 residues. Written as DNA, the CDR3 is TGTGCCAGTGGGCCTTGGGGCAATCAGCCCCAGCATTTT. Amino acids: CASGPWGNQPQHF.

The gene calls are TRBV4-1 and TRBJ1-1, with TRBD1 matching 8 bases. This CDR3 is built from 16 residues. Germline V lookup: CDR1 MGHRA, CDR2 YSYEKL. V lost 4 bases to trimming and J lost 4 bases; unmatched junction nucleotides: 11. The CDR3 DNA reads as TGCGCCAGCAGCCCAGGGGGCAGTTTGTGGGGCACTGAAGCTTTCTTT. This encodes CASSPGGSLWGTEAFF.

The gene calls are TRBV4-3 and TRBJ2-1; D may be TRBD1 (5 bases). With 5 bases removed from V and 1 base from J, the gap between germline ends came to 15 bases. There are 16 residues in the CDR3. CDR1 LGHNA and CDR2 YSLEER come from the germline V gene. The DNA of the CDR3 is TGCGCCAGCAGCTCAGCTTATGGGGCTTCCTACAATGAGCAGTTCTTC. This sequence encodes CASSSAYGASYNEQFF.

The chain couples TRBV11-2 to TRBJ2-4, with TRBD2 matching over 13 bases. The CDR3 is 18 amino acids. The V gene end was trimmed by 4 bases and the J gene end by 9 bases; junction bases not matched to a gene: 15. The germline gives CDR1 SGHAT, CDR2 FQNNGV. The CDR3 DNA reads as TGTGCCAGCAGCTCGCCCAAAACTAGCGGGAGGGCCGTAATCATTCAGTACTTC. Encoded protein: CASSSPKTSGRAVIIQYF. The variable domain in full, completed from reference TRBV11-2 and TRBJ2-4, reads EAGVAQSPRYKIIEKRQSVAFWCNPISGHATLYWYQQILGQGPKLLIQFQNNGVVDDSQLPKDRFSAERLKGVDSTLKIQPAKLEDSAVYLCASSSPKTSGRAVIIQYFGAGTRLSVL.

The chain uses TRBV5-4 and TRBJ2-5; the match to TRBD2 covers 9 bases. The V segment lost 5 bases and the J segment 5 bases; nucleotides outside the gene matches: 13. This CDR3 has 16 residues. Germline CDR1 reads SGHNT; CDR2 reads YYREEE (reference sequence). The CDR3 region is CASRPEGSGSWETQYF. The CDR3 DNA reads TGTGCCAGCAGACCCGAGGGTAGCGGGAGTTGGGAGACCCAGTACTTC. Drawing the rest from reference TRBV5-4 and TRBJ2-5, the complete variable domain is ETGVTQSPTHLIKTRGQQVTLRCSSQSGHNTVSWYQQALGQGPQFIFQYYREEENGRGNFPPRFSGLQFPNYSSELNVNALELDDSALYLCASRPEGSGSWETQYFGPGTRLLVL.

CDR3 amino acids: CASSFQGAMNTEAFF. CDR3 nucleotides: TGCGCCAGCAGCTTCCAGGGGGCCATGAACACTGAAGCTTTCTTT. The chain joins TRBV5-1 to TRBJ1-1; 8 nucleotides line up with TRBD1. This CDR3 is 15 amino acids long. Unmatched junction bases numbered 3, after V lost 2 bases and J lost 0 bases. From germline, CDR1 is SGHRS and CDR2 YFSETQ.

The chain combines TRBV14 with TRBJ2-7; D not resolved. Germline values: CDR1 SGHDN, CDR2 FVKESK. V lost 2 bases and J 2 bases, leaving 4 bases between the germline ends. CDR3 size: 12 residues. For the CDR3, the DNA is TGTGCCAGCAGCCAACTGACCTACGAGCAGTACTTC. It encodes CASSQLTYEQYF.

This chain uses TRBV30 with TRBJ1-2; D gene uncertain. Germline-derived CDR1 and CDR2 are GTSNPN and SVGIG (reference sequence). The CDR3 is made up of 20 amino acids. Trimming took 5 bases from V and 3 from J, leaving 34 bases between them. As DNA, the CDR3 is TGTGCCTGGCGTATCGACCGGGCACCCTTTTCCCCCAATCCAGACTATGGCTACACCTTC. This gives the protein CAWRIDRAPFSPNPDYGYTF.

This clone was picked up one time. The V and J genes are TRBV11-1 and TRBJ1-1; 9 positions agree with TRBD1. The CDR3 loop spans 16 amino acids. CDR1 is SGHAT and CDR2 is FQDESV in the germline V gene (reference sequence). Trimming removed 1 base from V and 1 base from J; junction bases left unmatched: 4. The CDR3 bases are TGTGCCAGCAGCTTAGATAGGACAGGGGCGAACACTGAAGCTTTCTTT. Protein: CASSLDRTGANTEAFF.

The gene calls are TRBV4-3 and TRBJ2-7; the D is unclear. Germline CDR1 reads LGHNA; CDR2 reads YSLEER. The CDR3 covers 15 residues. V lost 1 base, J lost 2 bases, and 12 bases lay in between. Here the CDR3 reads CASSQGLLNAYEQYF. DNA of the CDR3: TGCGCCAGCAGCCAAGGACTCCTTAACGCCTACGAGCAGTACTTC.

On this clone itself: In the same sample, other DNA sequences code for this CDR3. The chain links TRBV5-1 to TRBJ1-1, with D possibly TRBD1 on 5 matching bases. The CDR3 runs 15 residues. V lost 0 bases and J 0 bases, leaving 9 bases between the germline ends. The germline gives CDR1 SGHRS, CDR2 YFSETQ. The CDR3 here is CASSLEGTMNTEAFF. CDR3 sequence (DNA): TGCGCCAGCAGCTTGGAGGGGACTATGAACACTGAAGCTTTCTTT.

In its sample, this clone was seen once. The rearrangement uses TRBV9 and TRBJ2-3, with D maybe TRBD2 (6 bases). Germline CDR1 reads SGDLS; CDR2 reads YYNGEE. CDR3 size: 15 residues. The V end was cut by 1 base, the J end by 3 bases, with 12 bases between. Written as DNA, the CDR3 is TGTGCCAGCAGCGTAATAGCGGCGGGGACAGATACGCAGTATTTT. Encoded protein: CASSVIAAGTDTQYF.

This rearrangement joins TRBV14 to TRBJ2-1; TRBD1 agrees at 7 bases. The CDR3 is 14 amino acids. Germline assignment: CDR1 SGHDN and CDR2 FVKESK. Trimming cost V 4 bases and J 15 bases; bases outside gene matches: 15. CDR3 sequence (DNA): TGTGCCAGCAGCCCCGACAGGGCTCTATCCCGTATGTTCTTC. It specifies CASSPDRALSRMFF.

In this sample, this clone turned up once. The chain links TRBV2 to TRBJ1-1, with TRBD1 matching over 7 bases. Germline trimming cut 8 bases from V and 0 bases from J; bases unmatched to any gene: 3. The CDR3 has 13 amino acids. Germline-derived CDR1 and CDR2 are SNHLY and FYNNEI. CDR3 sequence (DNA): TGTGCCAGCTTCGGGACAGTGAACACTGAAGCTTTCTTT. Translation gives CASFGTVNTEAFF.

The chain is built from TRBV27 and TRBJ1-4; weak D call: TRBD1 (5 bases). With 4 bases removed from V and 5 bases from J, the gap between germline ends came to 11 bases. Germline values: CDR1 MNHEY, CDR2 SMNVEV (reference sequence). The CDR3 length is 14 residues. In nucleotides, the CDR3 is TGTGCCAGCAGTTGGGACCCCTGGAATGAAAAACTGTTTTTT. Encoded protein: CASSWDPWNEKLFF.

The chain couples TRBV28 to TRBJ2-7, with 10 bases matching TRBD1. V lost 2 bases, J lost 7 bases, and 5 bases stayed unmatched. Germline CDR1 is MDHEN and CDR2 is SYDVKM. This CDR3 has 14 amino acids. CDR3 amino acids: CASSLGTGVREQYF. CDR3 DNA sequence: TGTGCCAGCAGTTTAGGGACAGGGGTTAGGGAGCAGTACTTC.

The table lists this clone with a few counts. V and J are TRBV7-9 and TRBJ1-1; a possible D gene is TRBD1 (5 bases). Germline V CDR1 and CDR2: SEHNR, FQNEAQ (reference sequence). The germline V and J ends were trimmed by 7 bases and 3 bases, with 18 bases remaining between them. This CDR3 is 15 amino acids long. The CDR3 loop reads CASTPDAGGDTEAFF. In DNA form, the CDR3 reads TGTGCCAGCACCCCTGACGCAGGAGGGGACACTGAAGCTTTCTTT. Drawing the rest from reference TRBV7-9 and TRBJ1-1, the complete variable domain is DTGVSQNPRHKITKRGQNVTFRCDPISEHNRLYWYRQTLGQGPEFLTYFQNEAQLEKSRLLSDRFSAERPKGSFSTLEIQRTEQGDSAMYLCASTPDAGGDTEAFFGQGTRLTVV.

This clone was found many times. The same CDR3 is also encoded by other DNA sequences in this sample. The chain uses TRBV19 and TRBJ1-2; TRBD1 is a possible D gene (5 bases). This CDR3 has 14 residues. CDR1 is LNHDA and CDR2 is SQIVND in the germline V gene (reference sequence). V dropped 7 bases and J dropped 4 bases, with 16 bases sitting between them. The CDR3 protein is CASTPGPSVYGYTF. CDR3 DNA: TGTGCCAGTACCCCGGGACCATCAGTCTATGGCTACACCTTC.

V is TRBV28 and J is TRBJ2-6; perhaps TRBD1 as D (6 bases). V lost 2 bases and J 0 bases, leaving 11 bases between the germline ends. The CDR3 contains 17 residues. Germline values: CDR1 MDHEN, CDR2 SYDVKM. CDR3 residues: CASSLDRWASGANVLTF. CDR3 sequence (DNA): TGTGCCAGCAGTTTAGACAGGTGGGCCTCTGGGGCCAACGTCCTGACTTTC.

This clone was seen at least ten times. J is TRBJ1-5 and V is TRBV2, with unresolved D. The CDR3 runs to 13 residues. V was shortened by 10 bases and J by 0 bases, with 10 bases between the two germline ends. Germline assignment: CDR1 SNHLY and CDR2 FYNNEI. The CDR3, as DNA: TGTGCCACCCGGCGAGATAGCAATCAGCCCCAGCATTTT. This encodes CATRRDSNQPQHF.

The rearrangement joins TRBV11-2 to TRBJ2-2, with D maybe TRBD1 (6 bases). Trimming left V 3 bases short and J 3 bases short, with 11 bases between. This CDR3 contains 15 residues. Per the germline V gene, CDR1 is SGHAT and CDR2 is FQNNGV. The CDR3 nucleotides are TGTGCCAGCAGCTTTCTACAGGGACACACCGGGGAGCTGTTTTTT. Translated, it gives CASSFLQGHTGELFF.

The rearrangement joins TRBV10-3 to TRBJ1-2, with D possibly being TRBD1 (6 bases). The germline V gene has CDR1 ENHRY and CDR2 SYGVKD. The CDR3 contains 16 residues. V lost 2 bases to trimming and J lost 5 bases, with 18 bases between them. The DNA of the CDR3 is TGTGCCATCAGTGAGGACCCTTCAGGGGCATGGTATGGCTACACCTTC. It specifies CAISEDPSGAWYGYTF.

The gene calls are TRBV30 and TRBJ1-1, with 7 bases lining up with TRBD1. Per germline, CDR1 GTSNPN and CDR2 SVGIG (reference sequence). The CDR3 extends over 13 amino acids. Trimming cost V 1 base and J 4 bases; bases outside gene matches: 3. The CDR3 bases are TGTGCCTGGAGTGCAGGGGGGGGCACTGAAGCTTTCTTT. This gives the protein CAWSAGGGTEAFF.

Here the CDR3 DNA reads TGTGCCAGCAGCTTGACGGATGAAAAACTGTTTTTT. Protein: CASSLTDEKLFF. This chain connects TRBV21-1 to TRBJ1-4. TRBV21-1 corresponds to a pseudogene. This CDR3 comprises 12 residues.

V gene TRBV6-5 combines with J gene TRBJ2-7; no firm D call. V dropped 8 bases and J dropped 3 bases, with 8 bases sitting between them. This CDR3 spans 11 amino acids. Germline CDR1 and CDR2: MNHEY and SVGAGI. CDR3 nucleotide sequence: TGTGCCAGCGGCCTTTTCTACGAGCAGTACTTC. It is translated as CASGLFYEQYF.